One and the same sample provided the 17 T cell receptor beta chains below, sequenced in a study of naive and memory T cell subsets. Four PCR rounds used nested alpha and beta constant region primers plus the SP2 primer. TCRdb reprocessed the 5' RACE reads via MiXCR and lists one record per CDR3 protein. Altogether around 56,000 distinct CDR3 sequences are present, under 10% being singletons, with the ten largest covering roughly 8.9%. The library had UMIs added by 3' ligation of an oligonucleotide to TCR cDNA. These receptors were obtained from a female donor in good health.

This clonotype was found many times. This chain joins TRBV7-2 and TRBJ2-3; D possibly uses TRBD1 or TRBD2 (6 bases each). CDR3 length equals 13 residues. Looked up from germline, CDR1 is SGHTA and CDR2 is FQGNSA. V lost 5 bases and J 6 bases, leaving 12 bases between the germline ends. The CDR3 DNA sequence: TGTGCCAGCAGCAGGGGGGCCGGGGATACGCAGTATTTT. This gives the protein CASSRGAGDTQYF.

At least ten counts were recorded for this clonotype. J is TRBJ1-3 and V is TRBV20-1; no clear D gene. V was trimmed by 5 bases and J by 0 bases, leaving 8 bases between them. The CDR3 totals 13 residues. CDR1 is DFQATT, CDR2 SNEGSKA, per germline (reference sequence). The CDR3 coding sequence is TGCAGTGCTCCTTCCTACTCTGGAAACACCATATATTTT. Translating gives CSAPSYSGNTIYF.

This clonotype occurred many times. CDR3 sequence (DNA): TGTGCCAGCAGCGACCGGGACAGGGGCGCCAATCAGCCCCAGCATTTT. Its protein is CASSDRDRGANQPQHF. The chain uses TRBV7-2 and TRBJ1-5, with TRBD1 identical over 10 bases. Germline V CDR1 and CDR2: SGHTA, FQGNSA. The CDR3 is made up of 16 amino acids. Trimming removed 5 bases from V and 3 bases from J; junction bases left unmatched: 7.

This clonotype was found many times. This sequence joins TRBV7-2 and TRBJ1-1, with D uncertain. The CDR3 is made up of 15 amino acids. CDR1 is SGHTA and CDR2 is FQGNSA in the germline V gene. Trimming removed 5 bases at V and 4 bases at J, with 17 bases between. For the CDR3, the DNA is TGTGCCAGCAGCGCCCGGTCGCCGGAGGGCACTGAAGCTTTCTTT. Translating it yields CASSARSPEGTEAFF.

This clonotype was detected ten times or more. This chain links TRBV3-1 with TRBJ1-2; D not resolved. V gave up 1 base and J gave up 2 bases, with 17 bases separating them. The CDR3 sequence is 17 residues long. CDR1 is LGHDT and CDR2 is YNNKEL in the germline V gene (reference sequence). CDR3 DNA: TGTGCCAGCAGCCAAGTTAGTGGGGTCAGGCCGAACTATGGCTACACCTTC. Its translation: CASSQVSGVRPNYGYTF.

The chain recombines TRBV2 with TRBJ2-1; no definite D call. The CDR3 is made up of 11 amino acids. Germline V gene sequence: CDR1 SNHLY, CDR2 FYNNEI. The V gene lost 7 bases and the J gene lost 6 bases, with 7 bases spanning the gap. The CDR3 nucleotides read TGTGCCAGCACGGTAAGCAATGAGCAGTTCTTC. It translates to CASTVSNEQFF.

This clonotype appeared many times. This sequence joins TRBV29-1 and TRBJ1-2; D is unresolved. Trimming removed 3 bases at V and 4 bases at J, with 9 bases between. This CDR3 has 12 residues. Per the germline V gene, CDR1 is SQVTM and CDR2 is ANQGSEA. The CDR3 DNA reads as TGCAGCGTTGATTCGGCAGGCTATGGCTACACCTTC. As protein: CSVDSAGYGYTF.

The chain is built from TRBV6-2 or TRBV6-3 and TRBJ2-3; the D gene could be TRBD1 or TRBD2 (5 bases each). Germline V gene sequence: CDR1 MNHEY, CDR2 SVGEGT. V was cut by 10 bases and J by 3 bases, with 23 bases left in between. The CDR3 length is 16 residues. CDR3 in amino acids: CATGPGPPTKTDTQYF. The CDR3 coding sequence is TGTGCCACAGGACCGGGACCCCCGACCAAGACAGATACGCAGTATTTT.

CDR3 DNA sequence: TGCGCCACATGGGACAGGGAAGCTTTCTTT. Translating it yields CATWDREAFF. V and J are TRBV10-2 and TRBJ1-1; TRBD1 aligns across 8 bases. V was pared by 10 bases and J by 8 bases, with 3 bases of the junction left unmatched. This CDR3 contains 10 residues. Germline CDR1 is WSHSY and CDR2 is SAAADI.

At least ten counts were recorded for this clonotype. J is TRBJ1-1 and V is TRBV12-3 or TRBV12-4, with 12 bases identical to TRBD1. V was pared by 5 bases and J by 10 bases, with 11 bases of the junction left unmatched. There are 15 residues in the CDR3. CDR3: CASSPSGTGGRVAFF. The CDR3 DNA reads TGTGCCAGCAGTCCTTCCGGGACAGGGGGCAGGGTAGCTTTCTTT.

A few counts support this clonotype. The chain uses TRBV6-5 and TRBJ1-3, with a possible D match to TRBD1 (6 bases). The V end lost 7 bases, the J end lost 2 bases, and 12 bases lay between the germline ends. CDR3 length: 14 residues. The germline V gene encodes CDR1 MNHEY and CDR2 SVGAGI. DNA for the CDR3: TGTGCCAGCAAACGGACAGAAACTGGAAACACCATATATTTT. Its translation: CASKRTETGNTIYF.

This clonotype was seen repeatedly, ten times or more. This chain connects TRBV12-3 or TRBV12-4 to TRBJ1-2, with 7 bases fitting TRBD1. The CDR3 length is 15 residues. V dropped 0 bases and J dropped 5; count of bases not matched to a gene: 6. The CDR3 loop reads CASSLAAYRGYGYTF. CDR3 coding DNA: TGTGCCAGCAGTTTAGCGGCGTACAGGGGATATGGCTACACCTTC.

The table lists this clonotype with a few counts. J is TRBJ2-3 and V is TRBV29-1; 7 bases align to TRBD1. The CDR3 consists of 13 residues. Trimming took 7 bases from V and 2 from J; bases not matched to a gene: 6. Germline lookup yields CDR1 SQVTM and CDR2 ANQGSEA. DNA of the CDR3: TGCAGCGCAAAGGGACAGTACACAGATACGCAGTATTTT. It translates to CSAKGQYTDTQYF.

A few counts support this clonotype. This sequence joins TRBV6-2 or TRBV6-3 and TRBJ1-2; D might be TRBD1 (6 bases). The CDR3 sequence is 14 residues long. The germline CDR1 and CDR2 sequences are MNHEY and SVGEGT. The V end was cut by 7 bases, the J end by 6 bases, with 18 bases between. The DNA for the CDR3 is TGTGCCAGCATCGATACAGGGAAGGCAAATGGCTACACCTTC. Its translation: CASIDTGKANGYTF.

This clonotype has just a few counts. The genes are TRBV2 and TRBJ2-7; 7 nucleotides line up with TRBD2. J gave up 5 bases and V 0 bases, and 7 bases lay outside the gene matches. The CDR3 sequence is 15 residues long. Germline CDR1 is SNHLY and CDR2 is FYNNEI. CDR3 sequence reads: CASSEARDYRDEQYF. The CDR3 bases are TGTGCCAGCAGTGAAGCGCGGGACTACCGCGACGAGCAGTACTTC.

This clonotype was recorded many times. This rearrangement joins TRBV6-2 or TRBV6-3 to TRBJ2-2; possibly TRBD1 or TRBD2 for D (5 bases each). This CDR3 is built from 15 residues. CDR1 and CDR2 from the germline V gene are MNHEY and SVGEGT. The V gene lost 4 bases and the J gene lost 1 base, with 10 bases spanning the gap. CDR3 loop: CASSWDARNTGELFF. DNA of the CDR3: TGTGCCAGCAGTTGGGACGCCAGGAACACCGGGGAGCTGTTTTTT.

The sample holds a few counts of this clonotype. The V and J genes are TRBV13 and TRBJ2-7; a possible D gene is TRBD2 (5 bases). V was pared by 4 bases and J by 6 bases, with 13 bases between. Germline CDR1 reads PRHDT; CDR2 reads FYEKMQ (reference sequence). The CDR3 covers 13 residues. The CDR3 protein is CASSSQKGVEQYF. CDR3 bases: TGTGCCAGCAGCTCACAAAAGGGAGTCGAGCAGTACTTC.